Presented here are 16 T cell receptor beta chains from one specimen sequenced in a study of technical replicates of blood from a few donors. The table came from immunoSEQ multiplex PCR; TCRdb's copy has only in-frame clones and leaves some out. Among some 87,000 clones listed, about 96% were seen once. Sequencing used T cells isolated from PBMCs. The receptors were sampled from a human donor in good health.

The chain has TRBV6-1 and TRBJ1-4; 10 nucleotides align to TRBD1. The CDR3 consists of 13 residues. Germline V gene data show CDR1 as MNHNS and CDR2 as SASEGT. The V segment lost 10 bases and the J segment 5 bases; nucleotides outside the gene matches: 4. CDR3 in amino acids: CATRDRGNEKLFF. CDR3 nucleotide sequence: TGTGCCACCCGGGACAGGGGAAATGAAAAACTGTTTTTT.

Remarks on this clone: This CDR3 is also generated by other DNA sequences in the sample. V is TRBV27 and J is TRBJ2-3; the D is unclear. The ends were cut back, 2 bases at V and 5 bases at J, with 5 bases in the middle. The CDR3 sequence is 12 residues long. The germline V gene has CDR1 MNHEY and CDR2 SMNVEV (reference sequence). In nucleotides, the CDR3 is TGTGCCAGCAGTTTAAGAGGAGATACGCAGTATTTT. Its protein is CASSLRGDTQYF.

This clone turned up a few times. CDR3 loop: CASRTSGRAYNEQFF. The DNA of the CDR3 is TGTGCCAGCAGAACTAGCGGGAGGGCCTACAATGAGCAGTTCTTC. The rearrangement links TRBV7-2 to TRBJ2-1; 13 bases agree with TRBD2. V was clipped by 6 bases and J by 2 bases; unmatched bases: 1. The CDR3 runs to 15 residues. Germline-derived CDR1 and CDR2 are SGHTA and FQGNSA.

V is TRBV6-5 and J is TRBJ2-1, with 11 nucleotides matching TRBD2. V lost 7 bases, J lost 4 bases, and 6 bases stayed unmatched. Germline CDR1 MNHEY, CDR2 SVGAGI. This CDR3 contains 15 residues. CDR3 nucleotide sequence: TGTGCCAGCACCTTACTAGCGGGAGATTACAATGAGCAGTTCTTC. Protein: CASTLLAGDYNEQFF.

V usage is TRBV10-3 and J usage is TRBJ2-2; 10 positions agree with TRBD2. The V segment lost 4 bases and the J segment 5 bases; nucleotides outside the gene matches: 10. From germline, CDR1 is ENHRY and CDR2 SYGVKD. This CDR3 is 17 amino acids long. CDR3 loop: CAISVSSGRSGTGELFF. Written as DNA, the CDR3 is TGTGCCATCAGTGTTAGTAGCGGGAGGTCCGGAACCGGGGAGCTGTTTTTT.

This sequence joins TRBV11-2 and TRBJ2-7; 8 nucleotides align to TRBD2. Germline CDR1 reads SGHAT; CDR2 reads FQNNGV. CDR3 length: 17 amino acids. J was trimmed by 5 bases and V by 1 base; bases with no gene match: 13. The CDR3 region is CASSLGRLARRGNEQYF. CDR3 nucleotides: TGTGCCAGCAGCTTAGGCCGACTAGCGAGGAGGGGCAACGAGCAGTACTTC.

The CDR3 nucleotides are TGTGCCAGCAGCTTGGGGGACAGGGGAAGAAACACCATATATTTT. This codes for CASSLGDRGRNTIYF. The V gene is TRBV5-4, the J gene TRBJ1-3; 10 positions agree with TRBD1. This CDR3 has 15 amino acids. Germline CDR1 SGHNT, CDR2 YYREEE (reference sequence). With V trimmed by 0 bases and J by 5 bases, 2 bases remained unmatched.

CDR3 DNA: TGTGCCAGCAGAAGGGAAGCGGAACTCTCTTACGAGCAGTACTTC. Protein sequence: CASRREAELSYEQYF. The chain carries TRBV6-5 and TRBJ2-7, with D possibly being TRBD2 (5 bases). The V and J ends lost 6 bases and 4 bases respectively, with 19 bases between them. This CDR3 has 15 amino acids. Germline CDR1 reads MNHEY; CDR2 reads SVGAGI.

This clone showed up just once. The genes are TRBV6-1 and TRBJ1-2; perhaps TRBD1 as D (5 bases). V was trimmed by 1 base and J by 5 bases, leaving 14 bases between them. Per the germline V gene, CDR1 is MNHNS and CDR2 is SASEGT. The CDR3 loop spans 15 amino acids. The DNA of the CDR3 is TGTGCCAGCAGTGAAGGGGGGACCCGGGGGTATGGCTACACCTTC. It codes for CASSEGGTRGYGYTF.

The chain links TRBV21-1 to TRBJ1-2; TRBD1 reflects the table's D call only, with no check against the DNA. TRBV21-1 is designated a pseudogene. The CDR3 loop spans 16 amino acids. In nucleotides, the CDR3 is TGTGCCAGCAGCAAAATCCCGACAGGCCCCTTTTATGGCTACACCTTC. This codes for CASSKIPTGPFYGYTF.

This clone has only one observation. The J gene is TRBJ2-2, the V gene TRBV6-5; 10 bases align to TRBD1. V was clipped by 6 bases and J by 7 bases; unmatched bases: 8. The germline V gene has CDR1 MNHEY and CDR2 SVGAGI. The length of the CDR3 is 15 residues. The CDR3 nucleotides are TGTGCCAGCAGCCACGGGACAGGGGAATTCGGGGAGCTGTTTTTT. It codes for CASSHGTGEFGELFF.

This chain links TRBV5-4 with TRBJ2-5; D is possibly TRBD1 (6 bases). Trimming left V 0 bases short and J 7 bases short, with 13 bases between. In germline, CDR1 is SGHNT, CDR2 YYREEE (reference sequence). This CDR3 region has 14 residues. CDR3 amino acids: CASSLGGTTGTQYF. In DNA form, the CDR3 reads TGTGCCAGCAGCTTGGGGGGGACAACCGGGACCCAGTACTTC.

This chain links TRBV28 with TRBJ1-5; 7 bases fit TRBD1. The length of the CDR3 is 15 residues. V shed 1 base, J shed 6 bases, and the junction held 6 bases outside the gene matches. From germline, CDR1 is MDHEN and CDR2 SYDVKM. CDR3 in amino acids: CASSLSEGAGQPQHF. As DNA, the CDR3 is TGTGCCAGCAGTTTATCGGAGGGGGCAGGTCAGCCCCAGCATTTT. The variable domain in full, completed from reference TRBV28 and TRBJ1-5, reads DVKVTQSSRYLVKRTGEKVFLECVQDMDHENMFWYRQDPGLGLRLIYFSYDVKMKEKGDIPEGYSVSREKKERFSLILESASTNQTSMYLCASSLSEGAGQPQHFGDGTRLSIL.

CDR3 amino acids: CASSRVASTDTQYF. The CDR3 DNA is TGTGCCAGCAGTAGGGTAGCGAGCACAGATACGCAGTATTTT. This chain connects TRBV27 to TRBJ2-3, with D tentatively TRBD2 (5 bases). Germline values: CDR1 MNHEY, CDR2 SMNVEV (reference sequence). The CDR3 spans 14 residues. The ends were cut back, 5 bases at V and 0 bases at J, with 9 bases in the middle.

The chain couples TRBV28 to TRBJ1-1; tentative D call: TRBD1 (5 bases). Germline V CDR1 and CDR2: MDHEN, SYDVKM. The length of the CDR3 is 14 residues. V dropped 5 bases and J dropped 5 bases, with 15 bases sitting between them. CDR3 coding DNA: TGTGCCAGCAGTGTCCCCGGGGGAGGGACTGAAGCTTTCTTT. It translates to CASSVPGGGTEAFF.

The gene calls are TRBV6-5 and TRBJ1-1; D not certain. The CDR3 totals 13 residues. Trimming took off 5 bases at V and 2 bases at J, with 9 bases between the two ends. CDR1 MNHEY and CDR2 SVGAGI come from the germline V gene. CDR3 sequence: CASSPNTNTEAFF. The CDR3 nucleotides are TGTGCCAGCAGTCCCAATACTAACACTGAAGCTTTCTTT.